These 31 T cell receptor beta chains were sequenced from one sample in a study of T cells after yellow fever vaccination. One entry per CDR3 protein results from TCRdb running MiXCR on the 5' RACE reads. The profile shows around 500,000 distinct CDR3 sequences, 21% of them singletons. The input for sequencing was PBMCs, taken roughly 20 days after the first yellow fever vaccination. These receptors all come from a man aged 18 to 30 who received the YFV17D yellow fever vaccine.

The chain is built from TRBV5-1 and TRBJ1-2, with D possibly matching TRBD1 (6 bases). The CDR3 consists of 12 residues. Per the germline V gene, CDR1 is SGHRS and CDR2 is YFSETQ. V was pared by 0 bases and J by 6 bases, with 6 bases between. DNA of the CDR3: TGCGCCAGCAGCTTGGGACAGGATGGCTACACCTTC. Its translation: CASSLGQDGYTF. The complete variable domain, with remaining parts taken from reference TRBV5-1 and TRBJ1-2, reads KAGVTQTPRYLIKTRGQQVTLSCSPISGHRSVSWYQQTPGQGLQFLFEYFSETQRNKGNFPGRFSGRQFSNSRSEMNVSTLELGDSALYLCASSLGQDGYTFGSGTRLTVV.

The rearrangement links TRBV4-2 to TRBJ1-2; D unclear. Trimming cost V 0 bases and J 6 bases, with 11 bases left between them. The CDR3 extends over 14 amino acids. Germline loops: CDR1 LGHNA, CDR2 YNFKEQ. The CDR3, as DNA: TGTGCCAGCAGCCAAGAGTCCGCCGGGGATGGCTACACCTTC. Translating it yields CASSQESAGDGYTF.

This clonotype showed up just a few times. The chain recombines TRBV6-2 or TRBV6-3 with TRBJ2-4; possibly TRBD1 for D (5 bases). This CDR3 contains 11 residues. Germline-derived CDR1 and CDR2 are MNHEY and SVGEGT. V was cut by 7 bases and J by 6 bases, with 7 bases left in between. In nucleotides, the CDR3 is TGTGCCAGCATTCAGGGAAACATTCAGTACTTC. Translating it yields CASIQGNIQYF.

This clonotype was seen a few times. This chain links TRBV7-2 with TRBJ2-7, with TRBD2 matching 11 bases. The CDR3 length is 16 residues. V lost 5 bases to trimming and J lost 5 bases; unmatched junction nucleotides: 11. The germline gives CDR1 SGHTA, CDR2 FQGNSA. CDR3 coding DNA: TGTGCCAGCAGCCCAAGGGGTAGCGGGGGGGCCCACGAGCAGTACTTC. It translates to CASSPRGSGGAHEQYF.

V and J are TRBV29-1 and TRBJ2-5; perhaps TRBD2 as D (7 bases). This CDR3 spans 14 amino acids. Germline values: CDR1 SQVTM, CDR2 ANQGSEA. The ends were cut back, 6 bases at V and 5 bases at J, with 19 bases in the middle. The CDR3 spells CSVVPRGAGETQYF. In nucleotides, the CDR3 is TGCAGCGTCGTTCCCCGGGGGGCCGGGGAGACCCAGTACTTC.

CDR3 residues: CASRGLAGGGDTQYF. In DNA form, the CDR3 reads TGTGCCAGCAGAGGGCTAGCGGGGGGGGGAGATACGCAGTATTTT. The chain links TRBV6-1 to TRBJ2-3, with 12 positions matching TRBD2. Looked up from germline, CDR1 is MNHNS and CDR2 is SASEGT. This CDR3 has 15 amino acids. Losses at the gene ends were 6 bases for V and 5 bases for J; bases not matched to a gene: 6.

The CDR3 coding sequence is TGTGCCAGCAGCTACCCGACAGGGGTAGGGGATACGCAGTATTTT. It codes for CASSYPTGVGDTQYF. The rearrangement uses TRBV5-4 and TRBJ2-3; the match to TRBD1 covers 8 bases. Germline V lookup: CDR1 SGHNT, CDR2 YYREEE (reference sequence). V shed 3 bases and J 6 bases; nucleotides not matched to a gene: 9. This CDR3 region has 15 residues.

The chain has TRBV19 and TRBJ1-3, with unresolved D. Between the trimmed V and J ends, which lost 1 base and 0 bases, there was a span of 7 bases. CDR3 size: 15 residues. Germline V gene sequence: CDR1 LNHDA, CDR2 SQIVND (reference sequence). DNA for the CDR3: TGTGCCAGTAGTATAGCGGCGGTCTCTGGAAACACCATATATTTT. This encodes CASSIAAVSGNTIYF. Complete variable domain (other parts from reference TRBV19 and TRBJ1-3): DGGITQSPKYLFRKEGQNVTLSCEQNLNHDAMYWYRQDPGQGLRLIYYSQIVNDFQKGDIAEGYSVSREKKESFPLTVTSAQKNPTAFYLCASSIAAVSGNTIYFGEGSWLTVV.

This clonotype was counted once. This chain links TRBV5-6 with TRBJ2-1; 11 positions agree with TRBD2. V lost 1 base to trimming and J lost 2 bases; unmatched junction nucleotides: 8. The V gene's germline CDR1 is SGHDT and CDR2 YYEEEE. The CDR3 runs to 18 residues. CDR3 loop: CASSLPYSGGGTYNEQFF. CDR3 in DNA: TGTGCCAGCAGCTTGCCCTATAGCGGGGGGGGGACCTACAATGAGCAGTTCTTC. The full variable domain, completed using reference TRBV5-6 and TRBJ2-1, is DAGVTQSPTHLIKTRGQQVTLRCSPKSGHDTVSWYQQALGQGPQFIFQYYEEEERQRGNFPDRFSGHQFPNYSSELNVNALLLGDSALYLCASSLPYSGGGTYNEQFFGPGTRLTVL.

This clonotype has just a few counts. The chain employs TRBV15 and TRBJ2-5, with 7 bases aligning to TRBD2. CDR3 size: 14 residues. Trimming cost V 8 bases and J 5 bases; bases outside gene matches: 11. The V gene's germline CDR1 is LNHNV and CDR2 YYDKDF (reference sequence). The CDR3 here is CATLPGGIGETQYF. DNA of the CDR3: TGTGCCACCCTACCGGGGGGAATAGGGGAGACCCAGTACTTC.

This chain connects TRBV24-1 to TRBJ2-2, with D perhaps matching TRBD1 (6 bases). Germline lookup yields CDR1 KGHDR and CDR2 SFDVKD. This CDR3 region has 15 residues. Trimming took 4 bases from V and 3 from J, leaving 11 bases between them. The CDR3 reads CATSDTDSYTGELFF. The DNA for the CDR3 is TGTGCCACCAGTGACACGGACAGTTACACCGGGGAGCTGTTTTTT.

This clonotype was observed a few times. The chain couples TRBV29-1 to TRBJ2-1; TRBD2 matches at 9 bases. Germline trimming cut 4 bases from V and 6 bases from J; bases unmatched to any gene: 10. The length of the CDR3 is 15 residues. Per germline, CDR1 SQVTM and CDR2 ANQGSEA. The CDR3 DNA reads TGCAGCGTTGGGATGTGGATTAGCGGGGGCAATGAGCAGTTCTTC. It is translated as CSVGMWISGGNEQFF.

This clonotype turned up a few times. V and J are TRBV7-3 and TRBJ2-5, with 8 bases matching TRBD1. This CDR3 has 16 residues. V was clipped by 3 bases and J by 5 bases; unmatched bases: 11. Germline loops: CDR1 SGHTA, CDR2 FQGTGA. CDR3 region: CASSFDGDRRRETQYF. The CDR3 nucleotides are TGTGCCAGCAGCTTCGACGGGGACAGGCGTAGGGAGACCCAGTACTTC.

This clonotype was found many times. The chain combines TRBV20-1 with TRBJ2-2, with D maybe TRBD2 (5 bases). V lost 5 bases to trimming and J lost 4 bases, with 11 bases between them. From germline, CDR1 is DFQATT and CDR2 SNEGSKA (reference sequence). The CDR3 consists of 13 residues. As DNA, the CDR3 is TGCAGTGCTGCAAGCGGCCGCACCGGGGAGCTGTTTTTT. Encoded protein: CSAASGRTGELFF.

This clonotype was detected a few times. The chain joins TRBV7-6 to TRBJ2-5; D is unclear. V dropped 5 bases and J dropped 2 bases, with 12 bases sitting between them. The CDR3 length is 14 residues. Germline loops: CDR1 SGHVS, CDR2 FNYEAQ. The CDR3 bases are TGTGCCAGCAGCCAGACGCCAACGCAAGAGACCCAGTACTTC. This sequence encodes CASSQTPTQETQYF.

V gene TRBV7-9 combines with J gene TRBJ1-2; D is undetermined. This CDR3 contains 13 residues. The germline V gene has CDR1 SEHNR and CDR2 FQNEAQ (reference sequence). The V and J ends lost 3 bases and 5 bases respectively, with 10 bases between them. CDR3 protein: CASSLSTAYGYTF. The CDR3 coding sequence is TGTGCCAGCAGCTTGTCGACGGCGTATGGCTACACCTTC. The full variable domain, with the rest looked up from reference TRBV7-9 and TRBJ1-2, is DTGVSQNPRHKITKRGQNVTFRCDPISEHNRLYWYRQTLGQGPEFLTYFQNEAQLEKSRLLSDRFSAERPKGSFSTLEIQRTEQGDSAMYLCASSLSTAYGYTFGSGTRLTVV.

This chain uses TRBV2 with TRBJ1-1; unclear D gene. The germline V gene has CDR1 SNHLY and CDR2 FYNNEI. V lost 11 bases and J lost 1, with 17 bases in between. There are 14 residues in the CDR3. CDR3 coding DNA: TGTGCCGGGAGGGAGGGCGCGCGGAACACTGAAGCTTTCTTT. Its translation: CAGREGARNTEAFF.

The chain combines TRBV5-5 with TRBJ1-5; D possibly corresponds to TRBD1 (5 bases). V was trimmed by 3 bases and J by 2 bases, leaving 12 bases between them. From germline, CDR1 is SGHKS and CDR2 YYEKEE (reference sequence). There are 15 residues in the CDR3. CDR3 sequence reads: CASSSGRGGNQPQHF. For the CDR3, the DNA is TGTGCCAGCAGCTCAGGTAGAGGGGGCAATCAGCCCCAGCATTTT.

The genes are TRBV12-3 or TRBV12-4 and TRBJ1-1; no clear D gene. V shed 3 bases and J shed 5 bases, with 7 bases lying between them. This CDR3 spans 12 amino acids. CDR3 protein: CASSFVRTEAFF. The CDR3 region has the DNA TGTGCCAGCAGTTTCGTCCGGACTGAAGCTTTCTTT.

This clonotype has a count of ten or more. The V call is TRBV7-2, the J call TRBJ2-1, with TRBD2 matching over 15 bases. The germline CDR1 and CDR2 sequences are SGHTA and FQGNSA. CDR3 length: 15 amino acids. The junction had 6 bases not matched to a gene; V was cut back by 5 bases and J by 10 bases. The chain's CDR3 is CASSRTSGGAGEQFF. In DNA form, the CDR3 reads TGTGCCAGCAGCCGGACTAGCGGGGGGGCCGGCGAGCAGTTCTTC.

This clonotype was observed a few times. The genes are TRBV5-1 and TRBJ1-1, with D tentatively TRBD1 (5 bases). This CDR3 region has 13 residues. V was trimmed by 4 bases and J by 5 bases, leaving 12 bases between them. Germline CDR1 and CDR2: SGHRS and YFSETQ. CDR3 region: CASSPGAATEAFF. CDR3 DNA: TGCGCCAGCAGCCCTGGGGCAGCGACTGAAGCTTTCTTT. Using reference TRBV5-1 and TRBJ1-1 for the parts outside the CDR3, the full variable domain is KAGVTQTPRYLIKTRGQQVTLSCSPISGHRSVSWYQQTPGQGLQFLFEYFSETQRNKGNFPGRFSGRQFSNSRSEMNVSTLELGDSALYLCASSPGAATEAFFGQGTRLTVV.

The chain carries TRBV7-9 and TRBJ1-2, with 9 bases aligning to TRBD1. V trimming: 5 bases; J trimming: 4 bases; junction bases outside the gene matches: 5. Germline CDR1 is SEHNR and CDR2 is FQNEAQ (reference sequence). The CDR3 extends over 14 amino acids. The CDR3 bases are TGTGCCAGCAGCCCGCGACAGGGGGTCTATGGCTACACCTTC. It specifies CASSPRQGVYGYTF. The variable domain in full, with the rest retrieved from reference TRBV7-9 and TRBJ1-2, is DTGVSQNPRHKITKRGQNVTFRCDPISEHNRLYWYRQTLGQGPEFLTYFQNEAQLEKSRLLSDRFSAERPKGSFSTLEIQRTEQGDSAMYLCASSPRQGVYGYTFGSGTRLTVV.

Only a few counts were recorded for this clonotype. The rearrangement joins TRBV29-1 to TRBJ1-5, with TRBD1 as a possible D gene (6 bases). The V gene's germline CDR1 is SQVTM and CDR2 ANQGSEA. Trimming removed 6 bases at V and 5 bases at J, with 11 bases between. The CDR3 spans 12 residues. The CDR3 spells CSVRDMDQPQHF. In DNA form, the CDR3 reads TGCAGCGTGCGGGACATGGATCAGCCCCAGCATTTT.

The gene calls are TRBV5-1 and TRBJ2-7; 7 nucleotides line up with TRBD1. Trimming took 3 bases from V and 1 from J; bases not matched to a gene: 10. This CDR3 contains 16 residues. The germline V gene encodes CDR1 SGHRS and CDR2 YFSETQ. This CDR3 is CASSSQGVSRSYEQYF. In DNA, the CDR3 is TGCGCCAGCAGCTCCCAGGGGGTGTCTAGATCCTACGAGCAGTACTTC.

The sample holds a few counts of this clonotype. The chain has TRBV5-4 and TRBJ2-1; a possible D gene is TRBD2 (6 bases). This CDR3 spans 12 amino acids. V was trimmed by 7 bases and J by 12 bases, leaving 17 bases between them. CDR1 and CDR2 from the germline V gene are SGHNT and YYREEE (reference sequence). CDR3 loop: CASGGTSVGQFF. CDR3 nucleotides: TGTGCCAGCGGAGGGACCAGCGTGGGGCAGTTCTTC.

This clonotype has only a few counts. J is TRBJ1-5 and V is TRBV29-1; D possibly corresponds to TRBD1 (6 bases). CDR3 length equals 13 residues. The germline V gene has CDR1 SQVTM and CDR2 ANQGSEA. V lost 4 bases to trimming and J lost 7 bases, with 14 bases between them. CDR3 coding DNA: TGCAGCGTTGGTTCACAGGGCGGGCAGCCCCAGCATTTT. This translates into CSVGSQGGQPQHF.

This clonotype was detected a few times. The chain combines TRBV12-3 or TRBV12-4 with TRBJ1-1; no clear D gene. Trimming cost V 8 bases and J 0 bases, with 7 bases left between them. This CDR3 comprises 12 residues. CDR3 amino acids: CASQDLNTEAFF. The CDR3 DNA follows: TGTGCCAGCCAAGATTTGAACACTGAAGCTTTCTTT.

V and J are TRBV29-1 and TRBJ1-6; no definite D call. The CDR3 has 12 residues. Germline V CDR1 and CDR2: SQVTM, ANQGSEA. Deletions cut 4 bases from V and 4 bases from J, with 5 bases between. CDR3 loop: CSVAGYNSPLHF. In DNA form, the CDR3 reads TGCAGCGTTGCTGGGTATAATTCACCCCTCCACTTT. Looking up the rest from reference TRBV29-1 and TRBJ1-6 gives the full variable domain: SAVISQKPSRDICQRGTSLTIQCQVDSQVTMMFWYRQQPGQSLTLIATANQGSEATYESGFVIDKFPISRPNLTFSTLTVSNMSPEDSSIYLCSVAGYNSPLHFGNGTRLTVT.

CDR3 amino acids: CASSQDWGRGEYTQYF. For the CDR3, the DNA is TGCGCCAGCAGCCAAGATTGGGGACGGGGAGAGTATACGCAGTATTTT. J is TRBJ2-3 and V is TRBV4-1, with D perhaps TRBD1 or TRBD2 (5 bases each). From germline, CDR1 is MGHRA and CDR2 YSYEKL. The CDR3 consists of 16 residues. Trimming took off 0 bases at V and 7 bases at J, with 17 bases between the two ends.

The V gene is TRBV7-6, the J gene TRBJ1-2; D is ambiguous. V dropped 2 bases and J dropped 4 bases, with 5 bases sitting between them. This CDR3 is built from 12 residues. The germline V gene encodes CDR1 SGHVS and CDR2 FNYEAQ. The CDR3 bases are TGTGCCAGCAGCTTAATTAGCTATGGCTACACCTTC. This gives the protein CASSLISYGYTF.

In this sample, this clonotype turned up a few times. The genes are TRBV6-6 and TRBJ1-2; D unclear. V lost 7 bases, J lost 0 bases, and 9 bases lay in between. The CDR3 length is 13 residues. Germline V gene lookup returns CDR1 MNHNY and CDR2 SVGAGI (reference sequence). The CDR3 region is CASKRQTNYGYTF. CDR3 DNA: TGTGCCAGCAAAAGGCAGACTAACTATGGCTACACCTTC.